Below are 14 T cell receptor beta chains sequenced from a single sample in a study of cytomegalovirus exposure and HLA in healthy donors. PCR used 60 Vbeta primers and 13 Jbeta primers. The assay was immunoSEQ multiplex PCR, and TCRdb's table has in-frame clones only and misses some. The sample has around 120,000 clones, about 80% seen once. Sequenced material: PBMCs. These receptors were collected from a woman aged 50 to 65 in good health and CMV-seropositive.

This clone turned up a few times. The CDR3 loop reads CASSYMRGTDYGYTF. CDR3 DNA sequence: TGTGCCAGCAGTTACATGAGGGGGACCGACTATGGCTACACCTTC. The rearrangement uses TRBV6-8 and TRBJ1-2, with a tentative D call TRBD1 (6 bases). The ends were cut back, 2 bases at V and 3 bases at J, with 13 bases in the middle. Germline V gene lookup returns CDR1 MNHGY and CDR2 SAAAGT. The CDR3 spans 15 residues.

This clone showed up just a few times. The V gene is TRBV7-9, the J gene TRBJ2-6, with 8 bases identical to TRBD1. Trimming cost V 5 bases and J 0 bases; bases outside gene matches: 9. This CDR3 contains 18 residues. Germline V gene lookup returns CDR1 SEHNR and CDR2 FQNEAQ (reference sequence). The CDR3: CASSLGQGFGSGANVLTF. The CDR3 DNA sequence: TGTGCCAGCAGCCTCGGACAGGGTTTCGGCTCTGGGGCCAACGTCCTGACTTTC.

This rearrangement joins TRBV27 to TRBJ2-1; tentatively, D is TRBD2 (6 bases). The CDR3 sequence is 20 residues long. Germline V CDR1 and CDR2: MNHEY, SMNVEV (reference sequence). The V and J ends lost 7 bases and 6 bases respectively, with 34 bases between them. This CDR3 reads CASTLSAVGVGGFDSNEQFF. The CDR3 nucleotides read TGTGCCAGCACCTTATCCGCCGTTGGGGTCGGGGGATTCGACAGCAATGAGCAGTTCTTC.

The CDR3 reads CASSQASAEYNNYGYTF. The CDR3 region has the DNA TGCGCCAGCAGCCAAGCGAGCGCAGAGTACAATAACTATGGCTACACCTTC. The V call is TRBV4-1, the J call TRBJ1-2; no clear D. The V gene's germline CDR1 is MGHRA and CDR2 YSYEKL. The CDR3 spans 17 residues. Trimming removed 1 base from V and 1 base from J, with 16 bases in between.

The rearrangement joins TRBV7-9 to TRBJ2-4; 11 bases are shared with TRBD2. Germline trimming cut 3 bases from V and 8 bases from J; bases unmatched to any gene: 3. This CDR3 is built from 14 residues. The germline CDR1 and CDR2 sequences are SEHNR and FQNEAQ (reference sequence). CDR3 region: CASSFSGGAHIQYF. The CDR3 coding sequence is TGTGCCAGCAGCTTTAGCGGGGGGGCACACATTCAGTACTTC.

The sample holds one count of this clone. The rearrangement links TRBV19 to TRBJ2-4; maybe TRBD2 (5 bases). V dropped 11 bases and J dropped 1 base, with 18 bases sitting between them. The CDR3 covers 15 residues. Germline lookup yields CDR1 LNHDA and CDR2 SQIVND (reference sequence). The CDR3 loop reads CAQAPSRRAKNIQYF. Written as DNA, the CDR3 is TGTGCCCAGGCCCCGAGTAGGAGGGCCAAAAACATTCAGTACTTC.

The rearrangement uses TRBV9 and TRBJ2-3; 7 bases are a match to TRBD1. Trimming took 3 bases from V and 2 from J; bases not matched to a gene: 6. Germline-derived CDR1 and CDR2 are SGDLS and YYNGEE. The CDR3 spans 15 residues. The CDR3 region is CASSEEGQVTDTQYF. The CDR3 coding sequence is TGTGCCAGCAGCGAGGAAGGACAGGTCACAGATACGCAGTATTTT.

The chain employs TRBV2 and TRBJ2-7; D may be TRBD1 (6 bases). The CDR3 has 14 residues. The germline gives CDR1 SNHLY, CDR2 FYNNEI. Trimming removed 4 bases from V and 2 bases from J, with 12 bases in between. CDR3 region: CASSGNRDTYEQYF. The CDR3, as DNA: TGTGCCAGCAGTGGAAACAGGGACACCTACGAGCAGTACTTC.

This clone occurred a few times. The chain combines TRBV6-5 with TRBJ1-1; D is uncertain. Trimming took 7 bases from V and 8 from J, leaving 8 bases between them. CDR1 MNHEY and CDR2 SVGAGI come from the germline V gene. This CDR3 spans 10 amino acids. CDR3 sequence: CASIGGEAFF. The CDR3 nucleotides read TGTGCCAGCATTGGAGGGGAAGCTTTCTTT.

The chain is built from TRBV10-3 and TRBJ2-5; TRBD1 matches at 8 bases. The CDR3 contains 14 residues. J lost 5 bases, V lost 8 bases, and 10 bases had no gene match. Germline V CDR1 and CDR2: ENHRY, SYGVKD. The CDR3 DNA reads TGTGCCATCGGAGACAGGGGCCGTCGGGAGACCCAGTACTTC. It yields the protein CAIGDRGRRETQYF.

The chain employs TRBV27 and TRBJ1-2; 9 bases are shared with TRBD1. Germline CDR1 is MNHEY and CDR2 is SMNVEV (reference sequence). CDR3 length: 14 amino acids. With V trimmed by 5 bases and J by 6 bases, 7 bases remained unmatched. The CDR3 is CASSHTGGADGYTF. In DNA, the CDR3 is TGTGCCAGCAGTCACACAGGGGGCGCAGATGGCTACACCTTC.

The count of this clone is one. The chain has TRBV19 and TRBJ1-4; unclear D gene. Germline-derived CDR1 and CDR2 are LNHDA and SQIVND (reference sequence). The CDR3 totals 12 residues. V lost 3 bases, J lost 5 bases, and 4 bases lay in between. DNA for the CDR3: TGTGCCAGTAGTATTGGCAATGAAAAACTGTTTTTT. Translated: CASSIGNEKLFF.

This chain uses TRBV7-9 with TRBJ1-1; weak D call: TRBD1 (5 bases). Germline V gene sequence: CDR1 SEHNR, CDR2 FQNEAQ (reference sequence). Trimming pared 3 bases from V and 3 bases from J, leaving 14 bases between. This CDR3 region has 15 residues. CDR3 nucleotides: TGTGCCAGCAGCTTCTGGACACCAGGCCACACTGAAGCTTTCTTT. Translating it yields CASSFWTPGHTEAFF.

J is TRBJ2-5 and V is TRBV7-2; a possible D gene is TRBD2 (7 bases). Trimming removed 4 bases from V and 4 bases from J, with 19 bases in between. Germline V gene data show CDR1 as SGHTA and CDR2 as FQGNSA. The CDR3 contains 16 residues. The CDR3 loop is CASSWGKRGRGETQYF. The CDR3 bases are TGTGCCAGCAGCTGGGGGAAGAGGGGGAGGGGAGAGACCCAGTACTTC.